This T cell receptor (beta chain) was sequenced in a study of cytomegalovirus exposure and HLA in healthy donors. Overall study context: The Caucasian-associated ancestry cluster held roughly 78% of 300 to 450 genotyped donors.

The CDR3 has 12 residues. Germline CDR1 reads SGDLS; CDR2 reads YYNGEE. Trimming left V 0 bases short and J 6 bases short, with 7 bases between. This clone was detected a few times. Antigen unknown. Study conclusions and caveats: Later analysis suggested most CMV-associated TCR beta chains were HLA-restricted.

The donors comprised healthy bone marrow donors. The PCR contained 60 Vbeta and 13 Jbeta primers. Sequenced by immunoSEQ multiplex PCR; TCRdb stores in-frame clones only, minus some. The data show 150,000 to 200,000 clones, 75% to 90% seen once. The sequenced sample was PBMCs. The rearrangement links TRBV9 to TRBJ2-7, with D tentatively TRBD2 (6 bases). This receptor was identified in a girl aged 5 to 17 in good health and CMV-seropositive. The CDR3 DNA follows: TGTGCCAGCAGCGTAGGCGGGACCGAGCAGTACTTC. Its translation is CASSVGGTEQYF.